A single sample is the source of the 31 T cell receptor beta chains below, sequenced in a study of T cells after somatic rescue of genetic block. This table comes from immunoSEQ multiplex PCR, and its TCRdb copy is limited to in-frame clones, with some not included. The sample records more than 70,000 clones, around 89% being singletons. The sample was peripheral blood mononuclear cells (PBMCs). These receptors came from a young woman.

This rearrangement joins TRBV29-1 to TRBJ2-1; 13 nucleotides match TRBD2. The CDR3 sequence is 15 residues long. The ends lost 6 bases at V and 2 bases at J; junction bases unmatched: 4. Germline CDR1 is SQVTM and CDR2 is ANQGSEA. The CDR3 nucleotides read TGCAGCGTGCTCGGGACTAGCGGGACCTACAATGAGCAGTTCTTC. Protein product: CSVLGTSGTYNEQFF.

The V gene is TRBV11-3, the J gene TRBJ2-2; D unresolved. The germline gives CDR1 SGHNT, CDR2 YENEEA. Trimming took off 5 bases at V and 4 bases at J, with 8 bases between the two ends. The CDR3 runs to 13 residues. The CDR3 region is CASSPQSTGELFF. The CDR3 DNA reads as TGTGCCAGCAGCCCACAGAGCACCGGGGAGCTGTTTTTT.

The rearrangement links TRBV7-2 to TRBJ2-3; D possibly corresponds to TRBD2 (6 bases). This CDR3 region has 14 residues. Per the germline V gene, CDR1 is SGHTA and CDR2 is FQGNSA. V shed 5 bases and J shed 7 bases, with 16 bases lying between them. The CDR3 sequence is CASSPTGTSYTQYF. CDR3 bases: TGTGCCAGCAGCCCTACCGGGACTTCATATACGCAGTATTTT.

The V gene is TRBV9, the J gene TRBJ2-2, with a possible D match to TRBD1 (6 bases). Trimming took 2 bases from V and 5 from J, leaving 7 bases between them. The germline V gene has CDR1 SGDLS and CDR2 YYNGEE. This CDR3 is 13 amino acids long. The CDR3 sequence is CASSVQGTGELFF. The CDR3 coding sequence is TGTGCCAGCAGCGTCCAGGGGACCGGGGAGCTGTTTTTT.

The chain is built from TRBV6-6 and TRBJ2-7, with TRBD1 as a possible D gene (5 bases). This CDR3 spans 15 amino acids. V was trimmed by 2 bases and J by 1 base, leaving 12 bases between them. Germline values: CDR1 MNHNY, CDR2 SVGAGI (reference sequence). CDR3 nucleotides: TGTGCCAGCAGTTACCTACCCGACAGTTCCTACGAGCAGTACTTC. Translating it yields CASSYLPDSSYEQYF.

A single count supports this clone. The CDR3 region has the DNA TGTGCCAGCAGTGATCTTGCAGGCCCTACGGCTGAAGCTTTCTTT. Protein: CASSDLAGPTAEAFF. This rearrangement joins TRBV6-1 to TRBJ1-1, with unresolved D. Trimming took 3 bases from V and 6 from J, leaving 17 bases between them. The germline V gene encodes CDR1 MNHNS and CDR2 SASEGT. This CDR3 has 15 residues.

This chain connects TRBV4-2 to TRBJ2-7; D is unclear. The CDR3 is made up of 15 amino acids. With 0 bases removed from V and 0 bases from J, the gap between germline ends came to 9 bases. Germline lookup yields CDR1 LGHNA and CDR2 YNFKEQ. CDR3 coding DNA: TGTGCCAGCAGCCAAGATCGGCAGAGCTCCTACGAGCAGTACTTC. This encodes CASSQDRQSSYEQYF.

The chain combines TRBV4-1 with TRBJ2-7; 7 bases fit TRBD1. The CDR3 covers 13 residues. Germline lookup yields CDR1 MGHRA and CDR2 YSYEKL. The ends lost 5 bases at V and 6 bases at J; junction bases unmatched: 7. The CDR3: CASSNRQGTEQYF. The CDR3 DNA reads TGCGCCAGCAGCAATAGACAGGGCACCGAGCAGTACTTC.

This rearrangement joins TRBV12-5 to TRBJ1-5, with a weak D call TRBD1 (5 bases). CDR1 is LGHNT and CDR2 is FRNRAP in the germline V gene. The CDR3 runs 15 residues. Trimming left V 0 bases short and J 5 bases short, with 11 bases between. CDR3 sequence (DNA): TGTGCTAGTGGTTTGGTGGGGGGAGATCATCAGCCCCAGCATTTT. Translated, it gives CASGLVGGDHQPQHF.

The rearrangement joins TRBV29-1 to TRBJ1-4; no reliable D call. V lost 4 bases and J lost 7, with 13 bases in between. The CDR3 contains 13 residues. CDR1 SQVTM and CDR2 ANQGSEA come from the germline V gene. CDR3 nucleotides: TGCAGCGTTGTGAGGTCGGGAGGTGAAAAACTGTTTTTT. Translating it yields CSVVRSGGEKLFF.

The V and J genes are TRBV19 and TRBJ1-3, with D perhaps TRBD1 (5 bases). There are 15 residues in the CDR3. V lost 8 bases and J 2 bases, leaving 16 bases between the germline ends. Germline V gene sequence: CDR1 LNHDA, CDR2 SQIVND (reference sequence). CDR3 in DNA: TGTGCCAGTGTAAGAAGCGGGGCTACTGGAAACACCATATATTTT. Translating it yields CASVRSGATGNTIYF.

This CDR3 reads CASSRLTQYQETQYF. For the CDR3, the DNA is TGTGCCAGCAGTCGACTTACTCAGTACCAAGAGACCCAGTACTTC. V and J are TRBV27 and TRBJ2-5; the D is unclear. CDR1 is MNHEY and CDR2 is SMNVEV in the germline V gene (reference sequence). This CDR3 contains 15 residues. Trimming pared 5 bases from V and 0 bases from J, leaving 13 bases between.

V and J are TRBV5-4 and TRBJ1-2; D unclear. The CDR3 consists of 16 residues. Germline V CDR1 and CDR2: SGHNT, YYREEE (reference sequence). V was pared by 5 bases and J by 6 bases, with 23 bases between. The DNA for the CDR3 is TGTGCCAGCAGGTTCCTGGCCCCGGCCCGGGTCGATGGCTACACCTTC. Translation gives CASRFLAPARVDGYTF.

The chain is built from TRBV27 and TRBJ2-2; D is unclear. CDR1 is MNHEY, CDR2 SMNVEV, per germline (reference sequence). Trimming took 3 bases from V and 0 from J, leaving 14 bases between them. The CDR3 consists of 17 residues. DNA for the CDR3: TGTGCCAGCAGTTTCACGGGCGTAGGCACGAACACCGGGGAGCTGTTTTTT. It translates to CASSFTGVGTNTGELFF.

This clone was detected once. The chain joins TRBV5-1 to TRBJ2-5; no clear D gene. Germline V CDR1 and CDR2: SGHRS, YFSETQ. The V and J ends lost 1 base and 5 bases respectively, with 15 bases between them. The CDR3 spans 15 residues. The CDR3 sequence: CASSLRLEGRETQYF. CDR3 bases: TGCGCCAGCAGCTTGAGGCTAGAAGGAAGGGAGACCCAGTACTTC.

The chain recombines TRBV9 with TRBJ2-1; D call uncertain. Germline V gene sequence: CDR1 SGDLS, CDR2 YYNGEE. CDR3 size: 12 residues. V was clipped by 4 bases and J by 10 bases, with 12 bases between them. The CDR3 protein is CASSPRAAEQFF. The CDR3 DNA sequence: TGTGCCAGCAGCCCCCGGGCGGCGGAGCAGTTCTTC.

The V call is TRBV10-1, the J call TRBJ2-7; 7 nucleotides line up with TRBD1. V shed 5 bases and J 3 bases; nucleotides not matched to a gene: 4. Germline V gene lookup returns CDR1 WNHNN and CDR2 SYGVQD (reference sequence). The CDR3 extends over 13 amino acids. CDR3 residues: CASSSGQDYEQYF. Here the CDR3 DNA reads TGCGCCAGCAGTTCCGGACAGGACTACGAGCAGTACTTC.

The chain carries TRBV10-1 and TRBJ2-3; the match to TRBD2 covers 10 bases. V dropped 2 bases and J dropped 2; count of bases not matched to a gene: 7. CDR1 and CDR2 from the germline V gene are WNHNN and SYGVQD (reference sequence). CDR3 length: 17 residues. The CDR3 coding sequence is TGCGCCAGCAGTGAGACCGTGGGACTAGCGAACACAGATACGCAGTATTTT. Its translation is CASSETVGLANTDTQYF.

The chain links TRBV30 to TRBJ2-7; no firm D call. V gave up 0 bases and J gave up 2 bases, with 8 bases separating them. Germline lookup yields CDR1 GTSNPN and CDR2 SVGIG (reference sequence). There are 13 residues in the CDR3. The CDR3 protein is CAWSVDRAYEQYF. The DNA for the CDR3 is TGTGCCTGGAGTGTAGACCGAGCCTACGAGCAGTACTTC.

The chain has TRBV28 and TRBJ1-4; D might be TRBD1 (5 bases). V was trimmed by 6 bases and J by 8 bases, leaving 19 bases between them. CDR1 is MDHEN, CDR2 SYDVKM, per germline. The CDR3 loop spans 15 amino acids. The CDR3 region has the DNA TGTGCCAGCAGCCCGGGCGGGGAATGGGACGAAAAACTGTTTTTT. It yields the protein CASSPGGEWDEKLFF.

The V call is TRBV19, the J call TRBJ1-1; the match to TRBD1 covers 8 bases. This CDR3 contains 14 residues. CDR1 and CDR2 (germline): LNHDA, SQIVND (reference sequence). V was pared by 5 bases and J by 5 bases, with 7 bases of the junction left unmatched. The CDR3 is CASSRQGRTTEAFF. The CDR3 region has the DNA TGTGCCAGTAGTCGACAGGGGAGAACGACTGAAGCTTTCTTT.

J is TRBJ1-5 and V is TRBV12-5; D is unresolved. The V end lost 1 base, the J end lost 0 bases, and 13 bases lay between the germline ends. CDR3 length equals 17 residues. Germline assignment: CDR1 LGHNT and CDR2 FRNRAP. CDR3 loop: CASGLGTTRNSNQPQHF. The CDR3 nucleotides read TGTGCTAGTGGTTTGGGCACAACTCGGAATAGCAATCAGCCCCAGCATTTT. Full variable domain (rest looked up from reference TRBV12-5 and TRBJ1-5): DARVTQTPRHKVTEMGQEVTMRCQPILGHNTVFWYRQTMMQGLELLAYFRNRAPLDDSGMPKDRFSAEMPDATLATLKIQPSEPRDSAVYFCASGLGTTRNSNQPQHFGDGTRLSIL.

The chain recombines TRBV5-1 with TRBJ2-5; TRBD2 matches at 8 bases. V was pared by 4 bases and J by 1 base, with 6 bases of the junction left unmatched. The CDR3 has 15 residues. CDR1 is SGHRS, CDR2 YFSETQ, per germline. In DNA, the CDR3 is TGCGCCAGCAGCCCGGGGGGGCCCTCCCAAGAGACCCAGTACTTC. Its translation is CASSPGGPSQETQYF.

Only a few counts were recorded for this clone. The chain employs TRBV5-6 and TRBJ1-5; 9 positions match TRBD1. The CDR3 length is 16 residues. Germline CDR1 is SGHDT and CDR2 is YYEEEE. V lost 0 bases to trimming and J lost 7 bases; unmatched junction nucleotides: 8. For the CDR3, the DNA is TGTGCCAGCAGCTTGGGGCCGGGACAGGGTGAACAGCCCCAGCATTTT. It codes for CASSLGPGQGEQPQHF.

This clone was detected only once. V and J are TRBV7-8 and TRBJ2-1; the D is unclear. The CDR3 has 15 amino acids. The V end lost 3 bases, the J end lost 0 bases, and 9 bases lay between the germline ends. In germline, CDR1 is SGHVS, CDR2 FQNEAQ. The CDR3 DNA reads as TGTGCCAGCAGCTTTATGAGCGTCTCCTACAATGAGCAGTTCTTC. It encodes CASSFMSVSYNEQFF. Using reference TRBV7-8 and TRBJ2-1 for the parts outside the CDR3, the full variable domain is GAGVSQSPRYKVAKRGQDVALRCDPISGHVSLFWYQQALGQGPEFLTYFQNEAQLDKSGLPSDRFFAERPEGSVSTLKIQRTQQEDSAVYLCASSFMSVSYNEQFFGPGTRLTVL.

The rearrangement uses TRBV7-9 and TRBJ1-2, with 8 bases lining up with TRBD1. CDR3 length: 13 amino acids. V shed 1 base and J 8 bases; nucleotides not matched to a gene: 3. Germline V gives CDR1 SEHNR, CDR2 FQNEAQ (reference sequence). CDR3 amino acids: CASSLGTGRGYTF. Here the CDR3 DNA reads TGTGCCAGCAGCTTAGGGACAGGGAGAGGCTACACCTTC.

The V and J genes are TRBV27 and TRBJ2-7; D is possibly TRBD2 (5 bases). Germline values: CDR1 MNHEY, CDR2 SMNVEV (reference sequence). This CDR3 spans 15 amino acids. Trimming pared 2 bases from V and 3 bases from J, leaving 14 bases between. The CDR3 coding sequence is TGTGCCAGCAGTTTACCAGACGGGGTGGACTACGAGCAGTACTTC. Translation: CASSLPDGVDYEQYF.

CDR3 amino acids: CASSEYNEQFF. CDR3 in DNA: TGTGCCAGCAGTGAATACAATGAGCAGTTCTTC. The chain recombines TRBV2 with TRBJ2-1; D unresolved. This CDR3 has 11 amino acids. The germline V gene encodes CDR1 SNHLY and CDR2 FYNNEI. The V gene lost 2 bases and the J gene lost 4 bases, with 0 bases spanning the gap.

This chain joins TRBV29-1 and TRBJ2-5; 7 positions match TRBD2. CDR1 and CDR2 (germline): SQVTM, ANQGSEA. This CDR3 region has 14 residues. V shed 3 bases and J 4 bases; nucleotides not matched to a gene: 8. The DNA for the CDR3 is TGCAGCGTTGACGGGTTGGGGGAGGGAGAGACCCAGTACTTC. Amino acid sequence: CSVDGLGEGETQYF.

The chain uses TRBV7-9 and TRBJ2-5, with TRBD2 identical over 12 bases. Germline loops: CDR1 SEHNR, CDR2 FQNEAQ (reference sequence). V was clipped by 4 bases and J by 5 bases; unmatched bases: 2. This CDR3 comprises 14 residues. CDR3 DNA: TGTGCCAGCAGCTCTAGCGGGAGGGGGGAGACCCAGTACTTC. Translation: CASSSSGRGETQYF.

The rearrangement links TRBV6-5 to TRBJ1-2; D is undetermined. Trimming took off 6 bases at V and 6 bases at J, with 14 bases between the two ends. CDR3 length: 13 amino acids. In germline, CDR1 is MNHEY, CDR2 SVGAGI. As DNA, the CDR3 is TGTGCCAGCAGCCACGGTGGGTGGGATGGCTACACCTTC. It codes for CASSHGGWDGYTF.